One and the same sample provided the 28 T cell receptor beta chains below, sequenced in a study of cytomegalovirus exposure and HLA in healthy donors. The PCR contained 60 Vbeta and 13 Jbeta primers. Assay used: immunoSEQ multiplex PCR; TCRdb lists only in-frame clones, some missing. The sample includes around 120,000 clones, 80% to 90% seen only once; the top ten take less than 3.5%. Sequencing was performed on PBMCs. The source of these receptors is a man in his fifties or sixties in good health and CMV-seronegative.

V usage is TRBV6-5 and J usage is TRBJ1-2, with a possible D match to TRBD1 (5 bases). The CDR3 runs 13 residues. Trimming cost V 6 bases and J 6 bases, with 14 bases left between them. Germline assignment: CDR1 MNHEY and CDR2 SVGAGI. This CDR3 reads CASSRTRQDGYTF. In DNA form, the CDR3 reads TGTGCCAGCAGCCGGACAAGGCAAGATGGCTACACCTTC.

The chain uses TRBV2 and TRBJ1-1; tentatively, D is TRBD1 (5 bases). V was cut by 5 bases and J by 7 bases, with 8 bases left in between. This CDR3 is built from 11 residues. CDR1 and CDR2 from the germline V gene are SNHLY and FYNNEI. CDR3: CASSYDSEAFF. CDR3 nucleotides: TGTGCCAGCAGTTATGACAGTGAAGCTTTCTTT.

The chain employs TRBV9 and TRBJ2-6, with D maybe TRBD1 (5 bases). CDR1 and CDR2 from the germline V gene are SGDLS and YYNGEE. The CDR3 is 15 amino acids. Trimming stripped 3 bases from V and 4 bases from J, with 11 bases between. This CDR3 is CASSAARVGANVLTF. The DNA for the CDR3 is TGTGCCAGCAGCGCCGCCAGGGTAGGGGCCAACGTCCTGACTTTC. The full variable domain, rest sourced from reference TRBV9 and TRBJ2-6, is DSGVTQTPKHLITATGQRVTLRCSPRSGDLSVYWYQQSLDQGLQFLIQYYNGEERAKGNILERFSAQQFPDLHSELNLSSLELGDSALYFCASSAARVGANVLTFGAGSRLTVL.

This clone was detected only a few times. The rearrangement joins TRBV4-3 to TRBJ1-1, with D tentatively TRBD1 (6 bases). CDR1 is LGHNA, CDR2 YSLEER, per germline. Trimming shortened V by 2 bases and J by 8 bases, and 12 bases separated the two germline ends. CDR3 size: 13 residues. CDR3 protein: CASSQPPGAEAFF. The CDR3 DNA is TGCGCCAGCAGCCAACCGCCAGGGGCAGAAGCTTTCTTT.

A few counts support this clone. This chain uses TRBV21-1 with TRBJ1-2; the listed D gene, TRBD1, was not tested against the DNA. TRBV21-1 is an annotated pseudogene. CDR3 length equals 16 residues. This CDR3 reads CASSKTPSGFRKGYTF. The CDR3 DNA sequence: TGTGCCAGCAGCAAAACCCCATCAGGGTTTCGTAAGGGCTACACCTTC.

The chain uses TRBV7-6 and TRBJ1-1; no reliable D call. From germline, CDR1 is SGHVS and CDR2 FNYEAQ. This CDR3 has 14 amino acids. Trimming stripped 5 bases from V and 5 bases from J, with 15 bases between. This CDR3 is CASSPVTTGTEAFF. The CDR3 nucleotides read TGTGCCAGCAGCCCCGTTACGACGGGAACTGAAGCTTTCTTT.

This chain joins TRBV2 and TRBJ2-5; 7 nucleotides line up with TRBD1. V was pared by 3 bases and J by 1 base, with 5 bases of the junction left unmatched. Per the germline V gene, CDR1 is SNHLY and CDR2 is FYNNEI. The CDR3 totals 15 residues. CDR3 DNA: TGTGCCAGCAGTGATTTCACAGGGGCCCAAGAGACCCAGTACTTC. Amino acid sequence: CASSDFTGAQETQYF.

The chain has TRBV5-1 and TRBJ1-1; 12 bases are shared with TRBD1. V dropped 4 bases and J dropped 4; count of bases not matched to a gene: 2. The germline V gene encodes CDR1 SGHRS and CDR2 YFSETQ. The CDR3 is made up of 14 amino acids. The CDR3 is CASSGTGGGTEAFF. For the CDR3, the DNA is TGCGCCAGCAGCGGGACAGGGGGCGGCACTGAAGCTTTCTTT.

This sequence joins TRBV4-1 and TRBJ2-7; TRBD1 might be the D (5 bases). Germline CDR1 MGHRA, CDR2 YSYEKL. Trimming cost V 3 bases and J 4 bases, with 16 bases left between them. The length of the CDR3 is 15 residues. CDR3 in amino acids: CASSQAPTDNYEQYF. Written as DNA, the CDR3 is TGCGCCAGCAGCCAGGCCCCGACAGACAATTACGAGCAGTACTTC.

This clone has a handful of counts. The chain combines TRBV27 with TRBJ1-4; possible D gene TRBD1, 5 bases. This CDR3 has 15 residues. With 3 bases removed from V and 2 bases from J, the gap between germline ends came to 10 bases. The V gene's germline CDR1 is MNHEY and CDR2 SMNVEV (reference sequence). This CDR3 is CASSFWGGTNEKLFF. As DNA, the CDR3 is TGTGCCAGCAGTTTTTGGGGGGGTACTAATGAAAAACTGTTTTTT. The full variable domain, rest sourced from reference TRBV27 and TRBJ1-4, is EAQVTQNPRYLITVTGKKLTVTCSQNMNHEYMSWYRQDPGLGLRQIYYSMNVEVTDKGDVPEGYKVSRKEKRNFPLILESPSPNQTSLYFCASSFWGGTNEKLFFGSGTQLSVL.

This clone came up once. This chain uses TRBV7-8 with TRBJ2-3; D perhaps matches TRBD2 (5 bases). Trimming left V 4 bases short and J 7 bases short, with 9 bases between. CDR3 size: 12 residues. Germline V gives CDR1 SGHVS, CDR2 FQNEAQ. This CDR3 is CASSSDSNTQYF. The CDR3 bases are TGTGCCAGCAGCTCGGACTCCAATACGCAGTATTTT. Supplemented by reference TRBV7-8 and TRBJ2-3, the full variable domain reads GAGVSQSPRYKVAKRGQDVALRCDPISGHVSLFWYQQALGQGPEFLTYFQNEAQLDKSGLPSDRFFAERPEGSVSTLKIQRTQQEDSAVYLCASSSDSNTQYFGPGTRLTVL.

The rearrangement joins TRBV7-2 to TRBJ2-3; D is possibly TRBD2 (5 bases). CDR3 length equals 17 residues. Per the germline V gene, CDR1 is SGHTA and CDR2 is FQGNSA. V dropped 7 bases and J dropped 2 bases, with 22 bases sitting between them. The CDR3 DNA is TGTGCCAGCAACCTCCATGCCGGGAATCTGAACACAGATACGCAGTATTTT. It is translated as CASNLHAGNLNTDTQYF. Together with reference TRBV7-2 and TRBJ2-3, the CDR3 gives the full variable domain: GAGVSQSPSNKVTEKGKDVELRCDPISGHTALYWYRQSLGQGLEFLIYFQGNSAPDKSGLPSDRFSAERTGGSVSTLTIQRTQQEDSAVYLCASNLHAGNLNTDTQYFGPGTRLTVL.

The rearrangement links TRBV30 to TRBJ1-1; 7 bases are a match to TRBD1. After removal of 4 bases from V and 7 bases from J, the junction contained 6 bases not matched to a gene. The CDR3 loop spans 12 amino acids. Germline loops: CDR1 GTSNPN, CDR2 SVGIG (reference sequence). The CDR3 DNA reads TGTGCCTGGACTCGTCAGGGGGATGAAGCTTTCTTT. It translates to CAWTRQGDEAFF. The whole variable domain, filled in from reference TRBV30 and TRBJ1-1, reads SQTIHQWPATLVQPVGSPLSLECTVEGTSNPNLYWYRQAAGRGLQLLFYSVGIGQISSEVPQNLSASRPQDRQFILSSKKLLLSDSGFYLCAWTRQGDEAFFGQGTRLTVV.

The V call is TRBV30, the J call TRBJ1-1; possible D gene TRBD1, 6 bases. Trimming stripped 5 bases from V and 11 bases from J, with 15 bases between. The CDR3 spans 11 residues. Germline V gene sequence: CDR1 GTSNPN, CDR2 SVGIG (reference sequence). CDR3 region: CAWLGGLIAFF. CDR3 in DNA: TGTGCCTGGCTAGGGGGTTTGATCGCTTTCTTT.

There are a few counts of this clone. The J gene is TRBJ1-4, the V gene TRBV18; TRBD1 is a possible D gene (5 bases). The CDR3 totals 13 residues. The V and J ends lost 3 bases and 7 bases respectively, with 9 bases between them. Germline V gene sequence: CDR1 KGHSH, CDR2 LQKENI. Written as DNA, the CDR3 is TGTGCCAGCTCACCCCGGGGGGGTGAAAAACTGTTTTTT. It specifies CASSPRGGEKLFF.

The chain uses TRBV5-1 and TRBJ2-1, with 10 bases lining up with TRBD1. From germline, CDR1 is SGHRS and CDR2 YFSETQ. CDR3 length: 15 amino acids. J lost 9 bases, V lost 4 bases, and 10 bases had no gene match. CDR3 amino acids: CASSPGQGDFSEQFF. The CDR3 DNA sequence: TGCGCCAGCAGCCCCGGACAGGGGGATTTCTCTGAGCAGTTCTTC.

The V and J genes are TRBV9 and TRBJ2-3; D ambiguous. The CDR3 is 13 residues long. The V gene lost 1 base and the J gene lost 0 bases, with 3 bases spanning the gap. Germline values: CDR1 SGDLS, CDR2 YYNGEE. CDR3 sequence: CASSVTSTDTQYF. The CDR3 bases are TGTGCCAGCAGCGTAACTAGCACAGATACGCAGTATTTT.

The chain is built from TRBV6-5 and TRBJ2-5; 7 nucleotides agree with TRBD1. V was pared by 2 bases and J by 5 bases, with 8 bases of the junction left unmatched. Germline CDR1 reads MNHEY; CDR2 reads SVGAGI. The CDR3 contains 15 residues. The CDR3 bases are TGTGCCAGCAGTTACCTATCGGACAGGCACGAGACCCAGTACTTC. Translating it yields CASSYLSDRHETQYF.

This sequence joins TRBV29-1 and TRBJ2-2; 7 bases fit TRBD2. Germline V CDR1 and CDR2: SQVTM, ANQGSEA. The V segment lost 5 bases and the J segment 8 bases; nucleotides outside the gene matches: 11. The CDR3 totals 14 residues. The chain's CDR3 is CSVSSGPIVGELFF. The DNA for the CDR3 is TGCAGCGTTTCTAGCGGACCGATCGTAGGGGAGCTGTTTTTT.

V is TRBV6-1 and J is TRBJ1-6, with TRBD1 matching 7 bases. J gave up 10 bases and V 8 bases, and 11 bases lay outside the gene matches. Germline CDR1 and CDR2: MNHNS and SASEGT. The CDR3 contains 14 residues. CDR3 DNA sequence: TGTGCCAGCGGGACGGACAGGTTTGAATCACCCCTCCACTTT. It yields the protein CASGTDRFESPLHF.

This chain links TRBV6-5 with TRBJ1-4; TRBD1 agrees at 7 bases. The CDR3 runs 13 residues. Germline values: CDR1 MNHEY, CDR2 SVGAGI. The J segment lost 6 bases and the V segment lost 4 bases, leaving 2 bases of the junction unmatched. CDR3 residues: CASSFGTDEKLFF. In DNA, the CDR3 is TGTGCCAGCAGTTTTGGGACAGATGAAAAACTGTTTTTT.

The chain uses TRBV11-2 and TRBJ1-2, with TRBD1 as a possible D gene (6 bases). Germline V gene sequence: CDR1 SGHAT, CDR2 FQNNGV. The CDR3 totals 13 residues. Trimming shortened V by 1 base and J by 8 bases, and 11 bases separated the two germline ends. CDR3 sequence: CASSLGRGWGYTF. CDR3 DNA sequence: TGTGCCAGCAGCTTAGGCAGGGGATGGGGCTACACCTTC.

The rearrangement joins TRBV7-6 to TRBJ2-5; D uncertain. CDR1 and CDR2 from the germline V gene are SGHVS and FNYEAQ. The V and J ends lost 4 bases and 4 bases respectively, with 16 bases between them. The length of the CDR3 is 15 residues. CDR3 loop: CASSSIVGVAETQYF. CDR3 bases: TGTGCCAGCAGCTCAATAGTCGGAGTGGCAGAGACCCAGTACTTC.

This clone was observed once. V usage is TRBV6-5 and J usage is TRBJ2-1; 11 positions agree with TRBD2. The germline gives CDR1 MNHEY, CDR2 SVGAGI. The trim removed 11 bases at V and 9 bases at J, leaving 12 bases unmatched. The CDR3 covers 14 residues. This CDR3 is CASLSSGGKGEQFF. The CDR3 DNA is TGTGCCTCGCTGTCTAGCGGGGGGAAGGGTGAGCAGTTCTTC.

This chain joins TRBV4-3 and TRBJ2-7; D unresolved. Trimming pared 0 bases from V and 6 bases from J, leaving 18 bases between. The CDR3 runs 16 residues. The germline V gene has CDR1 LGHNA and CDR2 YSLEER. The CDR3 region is CASSQDGVGVSGEQYF. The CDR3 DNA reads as TGCGCCAGCAGCCAAGATGGTGTCGGAGTAAGTGGCGAGCAGTACTTC.

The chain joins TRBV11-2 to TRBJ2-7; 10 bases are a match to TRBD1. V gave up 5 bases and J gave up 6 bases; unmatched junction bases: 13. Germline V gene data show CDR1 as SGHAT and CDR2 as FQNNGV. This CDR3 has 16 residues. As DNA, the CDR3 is TGTGCCAGCAGCCTTTCTACCGGGACAGGGGCTTTCGAGCAGTACTTC. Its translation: CASSLSTGTGAFEQYF.

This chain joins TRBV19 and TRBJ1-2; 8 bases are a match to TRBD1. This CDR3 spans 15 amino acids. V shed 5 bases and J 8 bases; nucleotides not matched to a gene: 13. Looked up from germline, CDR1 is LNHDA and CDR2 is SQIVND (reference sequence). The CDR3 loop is CASSPSIAGGAGYTF. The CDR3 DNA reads TGTGCCAGTAGTCCTTCGATCGCAGGGGGCGCGGGCTACACCTTC.

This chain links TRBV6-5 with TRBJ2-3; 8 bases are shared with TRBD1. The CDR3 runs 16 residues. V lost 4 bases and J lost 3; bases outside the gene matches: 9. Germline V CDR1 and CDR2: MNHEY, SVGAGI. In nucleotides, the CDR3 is TGTGCCAGCAGTTCCTTCCGGGACAGGATTACAGATACGCAGTATTTT. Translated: CASSSFRDRITDTQYF.